This T cell receptor (beta chain) appears in the sequencing data of a study of cytomegalovirus exposure and HLA in healthy donors. The study ran its PCR with 60 Vbeta and 13 Jbeta primers. Some clones are missing from TCRdb's copy, which holds only in-frame ones; the method was immunoSEQ multiplex PCR. The sample lists about 190,000 clones; over 75% were seen once. The V gene's germline CDR1 is SGDLS and CDR2 YYNGEE. The CDR3 runs 12 residues. Trimming removed 0 bases at V and 7 bases at J, with 5 bases between. Material: PBMCs. The V call is TRBV9, the J call TRBJ2-1; D call uncertain. The receptor comes from a man aged 35 to 55 in good health and CMV-seropositive. CDR3 coding DNA: TGTGCCAGCAGCGTAGATAATAATGAGCAGTTCTTC. Its translation: CASSVDNNEQFF.